This entry lists 9 T cell receptor beta chains sequenced from one sample in a study of T cells after yellow fever vaccination. TCRdb ran MiXCR on the 5' RACE reads and lists one entry per CDR3 protein. The table has 120,000 or so distinct CDR3 sequences, about 7.2% seen once. The material was CD4+ T cells sorted from PBMCs, obtained roughly seven weeks after the first yellow fever vaccination. All receptors derive from a man aged 18 to 29 who received the YFV17D yellow fever vaccine.

This clonotype was counted at least ten times. V usage is TRBV19 and J usage is TRBJ1-6; D remains unclear. This CDR3 comprises 15 residues. Looked up from germline, CDR1 is LNHDA and CDR2 is SQIVND (reference sequence). Trimming pared 2 bases from V and 9 bases from J, leaving 14 bases between. The CDR3 here is CASSISPYDGSPLHF. The CDR3 DNA sequence: TGTGCCAGTAGTATAAGCCCTTACGACGGTTCACCCCTCCACTTT.

This clonotype has a count of ten or more. This chain connects TRBV7-9 to TRBJ1-2; D unresolved. The germline V gene has CDR1 SEHNR and CDR2 FQNEAQ (reference sequence). The CDR3 consists of 15 residues. Deletions cut 4 bases from V and 0 bases from J, with 12 bases between. The CDR3 is CASSSALEANYGYTF. For the CDR3, the DNA is TGTGCCAGCAGCTCGGCCCTGGAAGCTAACTATGGCTACACCTTC.

This clonotype was picked up many times. This rearrangement joins TRBV5-1 to TRBJ1-5; 9 nucleotides agree with TRBD1. Trimming took 4 bases from V and 6 from J; bases not matched to a gene: 5. The CDR3 is 14 amino acids. Germline V gives CDR1 SGHRS, CDR2 YFSETQ. The DNA for the CDR3 is TGCGCCAGCAGCCCTGGACAGGGGCTTCAGCCCCAGCATTTT. As protein: CASSPGQGLQPQHF.

This clonotype was picked up many times. The CDR3 nucleotides are TGTGCCAGCAGCCCACAGGGGATGGGTCAGCCCCAGCATTTT. As protein: CASSPQGMGQPQHF. The genes are TRBV7-2 and TRBJ1-5, with 7 positions matching TRBD1. Trimming cost V 5 bases and J 6 bases; bases outside gene matches: 7. The germline V gene encodes CDR1 SGHTA and CDR2 FQGNSA. The CDR3 sequence is 14 residues long.

The chain is built from TRBV7-2 and TRBJ2-1; 9 bases align to TRBD1. Trimming cost V 5 bases and J 3 bases; bases outside gene matches: 11. The CDR3 length is 17 residues. CDR1 and CDR2 (germline): SGHTA, FQGNSA. DNA for the CDR3: TGTGCCAGCAGCCAATTAACCGGGACAGGGAACTACAATGAGCAGTTCTTC. Protein product: CASSQLTGTGNYNEQFF. The entire variable domain, with the rest obtained from reference TRBV7-2 and TRBJ2-1, is as follows: GAGVSQSPSNKVTEKGKDVELRCDPISGHTALYWYRQSLGQGLEFLIYFQGNSAPDKSGLPSDRFSAERTGGSVSTLTIQRTQQEDSAVYLCASSQLTGTGNYNEQFFGPGTRLTVL.

This clonotype was seen many times. The gene calls are TRBV20-1 and TRBJ2-3, with D possibly TRBD1 on 6 matching bases. The CDR3 is 13 amino acids. The germline V and J ends were trimmed by 6 bases and 2 bases, with 12 bases remaining between them. The V gene's germline CDR1 is DFQATT and CDR2 SNEGSKA (reference sequence). The CDR3, as DNA: TGCAGTGCCCAGGACAGTACCACAGATACGCAGTATTTT. This codes for CSAQDSTTDTQYF.

Ten or more counts support this clonotype. The genes are TRBV20-1 and TRBJ1-6; 7 bases fit TRBD1. The CDR3 length is 13 residues. The junction had 7 bases not matched to a gene; V was cut back by 0 bases and J by 14 bases. CDR1 and CDR2 from the germline V gene are DFQATT and SNEGSKA (reference sequence). CDR3 sequence reads: CSARDPGGSALHF. CDR3 DNA: TGCAGTGCTAGAGACCCAGGGGGGTCAGCCCTCCACTTT.

This clonotype has at least ten counts. V is TRBV20-1 and J is TRBJ2-1; TRBD2 is a possible D gene (6 bases). Germline CDR1 reads DFQATT; CDR2 reads SNEGSKA (reference sequence). This CDR3 is 14 amino acids long. With 6 bases removed from V and 0 bases from J, the gap between germline ends came to 12 bases. The CDR3 DNA sequence: TGCAGTGCCATAGCGGTTAGCTCCTACAATGAGCAGTTCTTC. This gives the protein CSAIAVSSYNEQFF.

This clonotype was recorded many times. The V call is TRBV7-9, the J call TRBJ1-2; no clear D. This CDR3 region has 15 residues. Germline V gene data show CDR1 as SEHNR and CDR2 as FQNEAQ (reference sequence). Deletions cut 1 base from V and 3 bases from J, with 12 bases between. CDR3 nucleotides: TGTGCCAGCAGCTTAGAGTTGGTGGCCTACTATGGCTACACCTTC. The encoded protein is CASSLELVAYYGYTF.